Below, 10 T cell receptor beta chains from the same sample are listed, as sequenced in a study of blood T cell repertoires in COVID-19. Measured with immunoSEQ multiplex PCR; TCRdb has only the in-frame clones, and not every one. The sample shows 210,000 or so clones, approximately 79% of them seen only once. The source material was peripheral blood. Source of these receptors: a human donor in a cohort sampled during active COVID-19.

There are a few counts of this clone. The rearrangement uses TRBV7-9 and TRBJ2-7; 7 bases line up with TRBD1. There are 15 residues in the CDR3. From germline, CDR1 is SEHNR and CDR2 FQNEAQ (reference sequence). J was trimmed by 3 bases and V by 2 bases; bases with no gene match: 7. The CDR3 DNA sequence: TGTGCCAGCAGCTTAACAGGGGCCAGGTACTACGAGCAGTACTTC. This gives the protein CASSLTGARYYEQYF.

The chain uses TRBV9 and TRBJ1-2, with 12 bases lining up with TRBD1. The CDR3 sequence is 15 residues long. Germline V lookup: CDR1 SGDLS, CDR2 YYNGEE. Trimming cost V 3 bases and J 4 bases; bases outside gene matches: 4. The CDR3 protein is CASSAGTGGIYGYTF. The CDR3 DNA is TGTGCCAGCAGCGCTGGGACAGGGGGCATCTATGGCTACACCTTC.

This chain connects TRBV9 to TRBJ2-7; D may be TRBD2 (5 bases). V dropped 0 bases and J dropped 3 bases, with 10 bases sitting between them. The V gene's germline CDR1 is SGDLS and CDR2 YYNGEE. The length of the CDR3 is 14 residues. CDR3 sequence reads: CASSVGGFDYEQYF. Here the CDR3 DNA reads TGTGCCAGCAGCGTAGGAGGGTTCGACTACGAGCAGTACTTC.

This clone was picked up one time. This chain connects TRBV27 to TRBJ1-2; TRBD1 might be the D (5 bases). This CDR3 region has 14 residues. V was shortened by 5 bases and J by 0 bases, with 10 bases between the two germline ends. From germline, CDR1 is MNHEY and CDR2 SMNVEV (reference sequence). The CDR3 protein is CASSNRSSNYGYTF. In nucleotides, the CDR3 is TGTGCCAGCAGTAACAGGAGCTCTAACTATGGCTACACCTTC.

This sequence joins TRBV9 and TRBJ1-2; D is uncertain. In germline, CDR1 is SGDLS, CDR2 YYNGEE. The CDR3 sequence is 16 residues long. Trimming stripped 0 bases from V and 3 bases from J, with 15 bases between. The CDR3 bases are TGTGCCAGCAGCGTAGGGACTCTTCCCGGGCACTATGGCTACACCTTC. It codes for CASSVGTLPGHYGYTF.

The V call is TRBV7-9, the J call TRBJ2-1, with 7 bases identical to TRBD2. V shed 0 bases, J shed 5 bases, and the junction held 7 bases outside the gene matches. The CDR3 is 16 residues long. The V gene's germline CDR1 is SEHNR and CDR2 FQNEAQ (reference sequence). CDR3 loop: CASSLALVAGNNEQFF. CDR3 bases: TGTGCCAGCAGCTTAGCGTTGGTAGCGGGTAACAATGAGCAGTTCTTC.

V usage is TRBV5-4 and J usage is TRBJ2-3; TRBD2 matches 10 bases. The CDR3 is 15 residues long. After removal of 4 bases from V and 6 bases from J, the junction contained 8 bases not matched to a gene. Germline CDR1 SGHNT, CDR2 YYREEE (reference sequence). The CDR3: CASSPASGRSDTQYF. CDR3 sequence (DNA): TGTGCCAGCAGCCCTGCTAGCGGGAGATCGGATACGCAGTATTTT. Variable domain in full (rest from reference TRBV5-4 and TRBJ2-3): ETGVTQSPTHLIKTRGQQVTLRCSSQSGHNTVSWYQQALGQGPQFIFQYYREEENGRGNFPPRFSGLQFPNYSSELNVNALELDDSALYLCASSPASGRSDTQYFGPGTRLTVL.

The chain uses TRBV19 and TRBJ2-7, with 11 nucleotides matching TRBD2. CDR1 is LNHDA, CDR2 SQIVND, per germline (reference sequence). The CDR3 is made up of 13 amino acids. Unmatched junction bases numbered 3, after V lost 10 bases and J lost 1 base. The CDR3 DNA follows: TGTGCCACGAGACTAGCGGGATCCTACGAGCAGTACTTC. Translating gives CATRLAGSYEQYF. Full variable domain (outside the CDR3, taken from reference TRBV19 and TRBJ2-7): DGGITQSPKYLFRKEGQNVTLSCEQNLNHDAMYWYRQDPGQGLRLIYYSQIVNDFQKGDIAEGYSVSREKKESFPLTVTSAQKNPTAFYLCATRLAGSYEQYFGPGTRLTVT.

This clone came up a few times. V usage is TRBV4-3 and J usage is TRBJ1-1; possibly TRBD1 for D (5 bases). Germline V gives CDR1 LGHNA, CDR2 YSLEER. CDR3 size: 14 residues. V was shortened by 0 bases and J by 1 base, with 6 bases between the two germline ends. CDR3 loop: CASSQDTGNTEAFF. The CDR3 nucleotides are TGCGCCAGCAGCCAAGATACAGGGAACACTGAAGCTTTCTTT.

This clone has just a few counts. The genes are TRBV18 and TRBJ2-7; 7 nucleotides agree with TRBD1. V dropped 1 base and J dropped 4; count of bases not matched to a gene: 4. This CDR3 is built from 14 residues. The germline CDR1 and CDR2 sequences are KGHSH and LQKENI. Here the CDR3 reads CASSPQGAVYEQYF. The DNA for the CDR3 is TGTGCCAGCTCACCACAGGGGGCGGTGTACGAGCAGTACTTC.